What follows are 5 T cell receptor beta chains derived from one specimen sequenced in a study of tumor-infiltrating lymphocytes in localized non-small cell lung cancer. TCRdb keeps only in-frame clones here, not all; method: immunoSEQ multiplex PCR. The sample holds 20,000 to 30,000 clones, just under 75% seen once. Material: lung tumor tissue. The receptors were sampled from a human donor with non-small cell lung cancer.

The chain combines TRBV7-9 with TRBJ1-5; D unclear. CDR1 SEHNR and CDR2 FQNEAQ come from the germline V gene (reference sequence). The CDR3 runs to 13 residues. The V gene lost 1 base and the J gene lost 5 bases, with 6 bases spanning the gap. This CDR3 reads CASSLEDYQPQHF. The CDR3 DNA sequence: TGTGCCAGCAGCTTAGAAGATTATCAGCCCCAGCATTTT.

This rearrangement joins TRBV5-4 to TRBJ2-3; TRBD2 agrees at 8 bases. This CDR3 has 15 amino acids. The germline CDR1 and CDR2 sequences are SGHNT and YYREEE (reference sequence). With 4 bases clipped from V and 2 bases from J, the junction kept 6 bases outside the gene matches. The CDR3 loop is CASSPGLGDTDTQYF. The CDR3 DNA reads as TGTGCCAGCAGCCCGGGACTAGGGGACACAGATACGCAGTATTTT.

In its sample, this clone was seen a few times. The chain carries TRBV7-2 and TRBJ2-3; D is perhaps TRBD1 or TRBD2 (5 bases each). CDR3 length: 14 residues. The germline gives CDR1 SGHTA, CDR2 FQGNSA. V dropped 0 bases and J dropped 2 bases, with 6 bases sitting between them. CDR3: CASSLAGVTDTQYF. DNA of the CDR3: TGTGCCAGCAGCTTAGCGGGGGTCACAGATACGCAGTATTTT.

The V gene is TRBV15, the J gene TRBJ2-7, with a weak D call TRBD2 (5 bases). Germline V lookup: CDR1 LNHNV, CDR2 YYDKDF (reference sequence). The V end was cut by 0 bases, the J end by 3 bases, with 12 bases between. The length of the CDR3 is 15 residues. This CDR3 is CATSRDYGSNYEQYF. The CDR3 DNA reads TGTGCCACCAGCAGAGATTATGGGAGTAACTACGAGCAGTACTTC.

This clone was seen once. The chain uses TRBV5-8 and TRBJ1-2; the match to TRBD1 covers 12 bases. The V gene's germline CDR1 is SGHTS and CDR2 YDEGEE. CDR3 length: 13 residues. With V trimmed by 4 bases and J by 7 bases, 2 bases remained unmatched. The CDR3 nucleotides read TGTGCCAGCAGCCGGGGACAGGGGGCTGGCTACACCTTC. It translates to CASSRGQGAGYTF.